A single sample is the source of the 13 T cell receptor beta chains below, sequenced in a study of vaccination effects on CD4 cells after COVID-19. Within the ViraFEST assay, antigen-specific CD4+ T cells underwent expansion with viral peptide pools prior to sequencing. Subsequent to a culture period of approximately 11 days, CD4+ T cells were isolated. Participants received two doses of either the BNT162b2 or mRNA-1273 vaccine. TCRdb's copy holds only in-frame clones and misses some; the assay was immunoSEQ multiplex PCR. The table has more than 25,000 clones, over 75% seen once. The antigens of these receptors remain unknown. This specimen was CD4+ T cells from PBMCs cultured with SARS-CoV-2 spike peptides, taken after COVID-19 vaccination. The receptors originated from a human donor who received a COVID-19 vaccine. Some clones in this sample may be carry-over from other donors' samples.

In its sample, this clone was seen a few times. V usage is TRBV24-1 and J usage is TRBJ1-4; TRBD1 matches 11 bases. Trimming removed 5 bases from V and 3 bases from J; junction bases left unmatched: 13. This CDR3 comprises 19 residues. From germline, CDR1 is KGHDR and CDR2 SFDVKD. The CDR3 is CATSAGWTGGVGANEKLFF. The CDR3 DNA follows: TGTGCCACCAGTGCAGGCTGGACAGGGGGCGTTGGGGCTAATGAAAAACTGTTTTTT.

Relative to its sample, this clone is medium-sized. The chain recombines TRBV4-1 with TRBJ2-6; D remains unclear. Germline CDR1 MGHRA, CDR2 YSYEKL. V was clipped by 0 bases and J by 0 bases, with 9 bases between them. CDR3 length: 17 residues. The DNA for the CDR3 is TGCGCCAGCAGCCAAGATTATTGGGCCTCTGGGGCCAACGTCCTGACTTTC. This translates into CASSQDYWASGANVLTF.

This clone has only a few counts. The J gene is TRBJ1-4, the V gene TRBV4-1, with D unclear. The CDR3 totals 14 residues. Trimming took 2 bases from V and 8 from J, leaving 12 bases between them. Germline CDR1 MGHRA, CDR2 YSYEKL. The CDR3: CASSQFGLREKLFF. In DNA, the CDR3 is TGCGCCAGCAGCCAATTCGGCCTGAGGGAAAAACTGTTTTTT.

This clone was detected only a few times. The chain combines TRBV7-9 with TRBJ2-1, with 7 nucleotides matching TRBD2. In germline, CDR1 is SEHNR, CDR2 FQNEAQ (reference sequence). CDR3 length equals 17 residues. V trimming: 3 bases; J trimming: 0 bases; junction bases outside the gene matches: 8. The chain's CDR3 is CASSFPTSSSSYNEQFF. The CDR3 coding sequence is TGTGCCAGCAGCTTTCCGACTAGCTCTAGCTCCTACAATGAGCAGTTCTTC.

This chain connects TRBV11-2 to TRBJ2-7; unclear D gene. Germline loops: CDR1 SGHAT, CDR2 FQNNGV. Deletions cut 3 bases from V and 2 bases from J, with 8 bases between. The CDR3 loop spans 13 amino acids. The CDR3 DNA reads as TGTGCCAGCAGCTTCTCCGGTACCTACGAGCAGTACGTC. The encoded protein is CASSFSGTYEQYV.

This clone showed up just once. V usage is TRBV6-5 and J usage is TRBJ1-3, with 8 bases aligning to TRBD1. Unmatched junction bases numbered 11, after V lost 10 bases and J lost 6 bases. Germline loops: CDR1 MNHEY, CDR2 SVGAGI. The CDR3 loop spans 14 amino acids. The CDR3 coding sequence is TGTGCCACCAGACGACAGGGGAGTGCAAACACCATATATTTT. Translated, it gives CATRRQGSANTIYF.

V is TRBV12-3 or TRBV12-4 and J is TRBJ1-5; no clear D gene. Trimming removed 2 bases from V and 11 bases from J, with 10 bases in between. This CDR3 contains 12 residues. CDR3 protein: CASSLFGRAQHF. CDR3 coding DNA: TGTGCCAGCAGTTTATTTGGGAGGGCCCAGCATTTT.

This chain uses TRBV28 with TRBJ2-7; a possible D gene is TRBD2 (6 bases). Germline-derived CDR1 and CDR2 are MDHEN and SYDVKM. V was clipped by 7 bases and J by 4 bases, with 20 bases between them. The CDR3 consists of 15 residues. The CDR3 spells CASMEGNALSYEQYV. In DNA form, the CDR3 reads TGTGCCAGCATGGAGGGTAATGCGTTGAGTTACGAGCAGTACGTC.

The chain combines TRBV30 with TRBJ1-5, with unresolved D. The CDR3 length is 15 residues. In germline, CDR1 is GTSNPN, CDR2 SVGIG (reference sequence). V shed 5 bases and J shed 6 bases, with 20 bases lying between them. The CDR3 DNA is TGTGCCTGGGGGAAGGGCCCTGGAATAGGTCAGCCCCAGCATTTT. It encodes CAWGKGPGIGQPQHF. The whole variable domain, filled in from reference TRBV30 and TRBJ1-5, reads SQTIHQWPATLVQPVGSPLSLECTVEGTSNPNLYWYRQAAGRGLQLLFYSVGIGQISSEVPQNLSASRPQDRQFILSSKKLLLSDSGFYLCAWGKGPGIGQPQHFGDGTRLSIL.

The gene calls are TRBV29-1 and TRBJ1-1, with D unclear. In germline, CDR1 is SQVTM, CDR2 ANQGSEA. CDR3 size: 14 residues. Trimming took 1 base from V and 7 from J, leaving 16 bases between them. The CDR3 reads CSVEGQANWFEAFF. CDR3 bases: TGCAGCGTTGAAGGCCAGGCCAACTGGTTTGAAGCTTTCTTT.

The chain is built from TRBV29-1 and TRBJ1-2; 9 bases match TRBD1. The V gene end was trimmed by 7 bases and the J gene end by 4 bases; junction bases not matched to a gene: 4. The CDR3 sequence is 12 residues long. Germline lookup yields CDR1 SQVTM and CDR2 ANQGSEA. In DNA, the CDR3 is TGCAGCGGCTTACAGGGGGCCTATGGCTACACCTTC. This codes for CSGLQGAYGYTF.

This chain connects TRBV19 to TRBJ2-3; 12 positions match TRBD2. The CDR3 covers 19 residues. Germline V gives CDR1 LNHDA, CDR2 SQIVND (reference sequence). Trimming took 6 bases from V and 1 from J; bases not matched to a gene: 14. The CDR3 nucleotides are TGTGCCAGTAGCCCGGGACTAGCGGGTCGGGCGGCGGGCACAGATACGCAGTATTTT. This translates into CASSPGLAGRAAGTDTQYF. The full variable domain, in which reference TRBV19 and TRBJ2-3 provide the parts outside the CDR3, is DGGITQSPKYLFRKEGQNVTLSCEQNLNHDAMYWYRQDPGQGLRLIYYSQIVNDFQKGDIAEGYSVSREKKESFPLTVTSAQKNPTAFYLCASSPGLAGRAAGTDTQYFGPGTRLTVL.

This chain uses TRBV30 with TRBJ1-3, with a weak D call TRBD1 (5 bases). Looked up from germline, CDR1 is GTSNPN and CDR2 is SVGIG (reference sequence). This CDR3 is 16 amino acids long. V shed 2 bases and J shed 1 base, with 15 bases lying between them. The CDR3, as DNA: TGTGCCTGGAGTCCCCTGGCGGGGCCATCTGGAAACACCATATATTTT. Amino acids: CAWSPLAGPSGNTIYF.